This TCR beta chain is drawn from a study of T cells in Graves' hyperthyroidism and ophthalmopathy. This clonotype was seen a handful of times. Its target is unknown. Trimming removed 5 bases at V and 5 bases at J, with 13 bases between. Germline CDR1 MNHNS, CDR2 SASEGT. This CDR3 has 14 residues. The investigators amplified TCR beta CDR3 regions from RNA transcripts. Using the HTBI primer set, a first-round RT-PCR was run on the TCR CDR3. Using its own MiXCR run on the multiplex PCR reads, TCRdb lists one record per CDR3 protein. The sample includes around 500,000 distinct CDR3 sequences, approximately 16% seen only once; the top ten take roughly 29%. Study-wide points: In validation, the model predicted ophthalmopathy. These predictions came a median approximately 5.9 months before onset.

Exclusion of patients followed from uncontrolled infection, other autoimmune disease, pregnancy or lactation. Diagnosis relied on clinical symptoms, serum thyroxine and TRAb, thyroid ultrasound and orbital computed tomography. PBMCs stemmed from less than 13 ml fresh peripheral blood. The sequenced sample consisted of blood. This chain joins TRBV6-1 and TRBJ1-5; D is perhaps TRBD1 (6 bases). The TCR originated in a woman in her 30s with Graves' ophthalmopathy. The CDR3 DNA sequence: TGTGCCAGCAGTCCACTACAGGGCGATCAGCCCCAGCATTTT. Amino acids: CASSPLQGDQPQHF.